The entry below describes one TCR beta chain. The antigen remains unidentified. Clones were read by immunoSEQ multiplex PCR, and TCRdb kept only the in-frame ones, dropping some. Of around 100,000 clones listed, about 95% are singletons. The data belong to a study of T cell responses to AZD1222 COVID-19 vaccine. The study, taken as a whole, reports: A rise in Spike-specific TCR breadth and depth followed two AZD1222 doses. Seropositive status at baseline applied to only six AZD1222 recipients. Repertoires were obtained solely post-peak T cell response.

Trimming stripped 4 bases from V and 0 bases from J, with 18 bases between. The length of the CDR3 is 17 residues. Per germline, CDR1 LGHDT and CDR2 YNNKEL (reference sequence). The chain employs TRBV3-1 (or the pseudogene TRBV3-2) and TRBJ1-1; D possibly corresponds to TRBD1 (6 bases). Source: peripheral blood, taken on day 0 of AZD1222 vaccination. This clonotype was obtained from an adult in good health. The CDR3 protein is CASSLSQGRGLNTEAFF. CDR3 DNA sequence: TGTGCCAGCAGCCTCTCACAGGGTAGGGGCCTGAACACTGAAGCTTTCTTT.